This T cell receptor beta chain appears in the sequencing data of a study of post-analysis software for immune sequencing data. Study outcomes and limitations: Patients used a handful of TRBV segments, including TRBV5-6, TRBV5-1 and TRBV20-1, more often than controls.

Concerning this clonotype itself: The antigen is not known.

This CDR3 spans 12 amino acids. Germline lookup yields CDR1 SQVTM and CDR2 ANQGSEA. The V end lost 6 bases, the J end lost 5 bases, and 14 bases lay between the germline ends. Libraries were made from TCR beta cDNA, and they carried unique molecular identifiers. A single record per CDR3 protein comes from TCRdb applying MiXCR to the PCR reads. This table has 740,000 or so distinct CDR3 sequences, 53% appearing once. The chain employs TRBV29-1 and TRBJ2-7; maybe TRBD1 (6 bases). The clonotype comes from a girl between 10 and 17 years old with multiple sclerosis. The sample consisted of blood. The DNA of the CDR3 is TGCAGCGTGAGTACAGGGCTCGACGAGCAGTACTTC. Its translation: CSVSTGLDEQYF.